These 11 T cell receptor beta chains were sequenced from one sample in a study of vaccination and CD4 T cells after COVID-19. These receptors have no known antigen. Treatment here: approximately nine-day PBMC culture with coronavirus spike peptide pools or control peptides (ViraFEST assay). Scientists ran DNA taken from cultured CD4+ T cells through the Oncomine TCR Beta short-read assay for sequencing. TCRdb fed the PCR reads into MiXCR, producing one record per CDR3 protein. This sample has 6,500 to 8,500 distinct CDR3 sequences; just under 75% occur once, and the top ten carry roughly 14%. The sequenced sample was CD4+ T cells from blood, cultured in vitro. Receptors were obtained from a human donor who had recovered from COVID-19.

The chain is built from TRBV20-1 and TRBJ1-5, with D tentatively TRBD1 (5 bases). The CDR3 contains 14 residues. Germline CDR1 and CDR2: DFQATT and SNEGSKA (reference sequence). The V gene lost 6 bases and the J gene lost 4 bases, with 16 bases spanning the gap. This CDR3 is CSARGGLGNQPQHF. In nucleotides, the CDR3 is TGCAGTGCCCGGGGCGGGTTAGGGAATCAGCCCCAGCATTTT.

DNA of the CDR3: TGTGCCAGCAGGGGGCGGGGACGGACGAACACTGAAGCTTTCTTT. Its translation is CASRGRGRTNTEAFF. The rearrangement uses TRBV6-1 and TRBJ1-1; possibly TRBD1 for D (5 bases). With 6 bases removed from V and 1 base from J, the gap between germline ends came to 15 bases. This CDR3 spans 15 amino acids. Germline V gene sequence: CDR1 MNHNS, CDR2 SASEGT.

This sequence joins TRBV20-1 and TRBJ1-1; no firm D call. V lost 3 bases to trimming and J lost 3 bases, with 20 bases between them. Per germline, CDR1 DFQATT and CDR2 SNEGSKA (reference sequence). CDR3 length: 16 residues. The CDR3 here is CSARDLLPRTDTEAFF. CDR3 nucleotides: TGCAGTGCTAGGGACCTCCTTCCACGTACCGACACTGAAGCTTTCTTT.

This chain joins TRBV7-6 and TRBJ2-5; 7 positions agree with TRBD2. J lost 2 bases, V lost 5 bases, and 5 bases had no gene match. Germline CDR1 is SGHVS and CDR2 is FNYEAQ. The CDR3 extends over 14 amino acids. Written as DNA, the CDR3 is TGTGCCAGCAGCCCAGCGGGACCACAAGAGACCCAGTACTTC. Its protein product is CASSPAGPQETQYF.

This chain uses TRBV18 with TRBJ1-6; a weak D match, TRBD1 (5 bases). The CDR3 loop spans 13 amino acids. The V gene's germline CDR1 is KGHSH and CDR2 LQKENI. The germline V and J ends were trimmed by 4 bases and 8 bases, with 9 bases remaining between them. As DNA, the CDR3 is TGTGCCAGCTCACTATCGGGGGATTCACCCCTCCACTTT. Translation gives CASSLSGDSPLHF.

This chain joins TRBV15 and TRBJ1-5; D possibly corresponds to TRBD1 (5 bases). The V end lost 3 bases, the J end lost 5 bases, and 8 bases lay between the germline ends. The CDR3 has 13 residues. The germline CDR1 and CDR2 sequences are LNHNV and YYDKDF (reference sequence). CDR3 in amino acids: CATSREQDQPQHF. The CDR3 DNA sequence: TGTGCCACCAGCAGGGAACAGGATCAGCCCCAGCATTTT.

V and J are TRBV6-1 and TRBJ1-5, with a possible D match to TRBD1 (5 bases). The germline gives CDR1 MNHNS, CDR2 SASEGT. The CDR3 is 15 amino acids. V was shortened by 6 bases and J by 5 bases, with 17 bases between the two germline ends. CDR3 loop: CASSRTPGLDQPQHF. CDR3 DNA sequence: TGTGCCAGCAGCCGAACACCGGGACTCGATCAGCCCCAGCATTTT.

The chain couples TRBV7-9 to TRBJ2-3; D gene uncertain. The germline V gene has CDR1 SEHNR and CDR2 FQNEAQ (reference sequence). The V end was cut by 5 bases, the J end by 1 base, with 10 bases between. CDR3 size: 14 residues. CDR3 sequence (DNA): TGTGCCAGCAGCAAGGAGTCCCGCACAGATACGCAGTATTTT. This encodes CASSKESRTDTQYF.

The rearrangement links TRBV20-1 to TRBJ2-4; D may be TRBD1 (5 bases). Germline V gene sequence: CDR1 DFQATT, CDR2 SNEGSKA (reference sequence). The CDR3 runs to 13 residues. V was clipped by 6 bases and J by 2 bases, with 11 bases between them. CDR3 in amino acids: CSAADSPKNIQYF. The CDR3 DNA sequence: TGCAGTGCGGCAGACAGTCCCAAAAACATTCAGTACTTC.

V gene TRBV7-2 combines with J gene TRBJ2-7, with TRBD1 as a possible D gene (6 bases). V was clipped by 2 bases and J by 7 bases, with 21 bases between them. Germline assignment: CDR1 SGHTA and CDR2 FQGNSA. The CDR3 totals 16 residues. CDR3 bases: TGTGCCAGCAGCTTATCCCCCGGCCAGGGGAGTAGGGAGCAGTACTTC. Translated: CASSLSPGQGSREQYF. The full variable domain, in which reference TRBV7-2 and TRBJ2-7 provide the parts outside the CDR3, is GAGVSQSPSNKVTEKGKDVELRCDPISGHTALYWYRQSLGQGLEFLIYFQGNSAPDKSGLPSDRFSAERTGGSVSTLTIQRTQQEDSAVYLCASSLSPGQGSREQYFGPGTRLTVT.

This chain links TRBV6-1 with TRBJ1-2; weak D call: TRBD1 (6 bases). Germline V lookup: CDR1 MNHNS, CDR2 SASEGT. The CDR3 sequence is 13 residues long. The germline V and J ends were trimmed by 5 bases and 3 bases, with 10 bases remaining between them. The CDR3 loop is CASSPTGDYGYTF. The CDR3 coding sequence is TGTGCCAGCAGTCCGACAGGAGACTATGGCTACACCTTC.